These 11 T cell receptor beta chains were all obtained from the same sample, sequenced in a study of blood T cells in healthy people across ages. For the second PCR, which ran for 7 to 11 cycles, a sample-barcoded 5' primer and a J-beta primer mix were used. TCRdb fed the 5' RACE reads into MiXCR, producing one record per CDR3 protein. This table holds about 1 million distinct CDR3 sequences, roughly 45% found once. The source material was blood. These receptors originate from a woman aged 55-70 years in good health.

This clonotype was seen a handful of times. The chain links TRBV5-4 to TRBJ2-7; a possible D gene is TRBD1 (5 bases). Per germline, CDR1 SGHNT and CDR2 YYREEE (reference sequence). This CDR3 spans 14 amino acids. V was clipped by 5 bases and J by 3 bases, with 15 bases between them. The CDR3 sequence: CASSNPGHLYEQYF. CDR3 nucleotides: TGTGCCAGCAGTAATCCCGGACACCTCTACGAGCAGTACTTC. Filled out from reference TRBV5-4 and TRBJ2-7, the complete variable domain reads ETGVTQSPTHLIKTRGQQVTLRCSSQSGHNTVSWYQQALGQGPQFIFQYYREEENGRGNFPPRFSGLQFPNYSSELNVNALELDDSALYLCASSNPGHLYEQYFGPGTRLTVT.

V is TRBV20-1 and J is TRBJ1-4; D gene ambiguous. The V end lost 5 bases, the J end lost 8 bases, and 12 bases lay between the germline ends. The CDR3 length is 12 residues. Germline CDR1 is DFQATT and CDR2 is SNEGSKA (reference sequence). In DNA, the CDR3 is TGCAGTGCTTCACGGCGAAGGGAAAAACTGTTTTTT. Translated, it gives CSASRRREKLFF.

The chain carries TRBV7-8 and TRBJ1-2; unclear D gene. Trimming stripped 5 bases from V and 0 bases from J, with 10 bases between. CDR1 and CDR2 (germline): SGHVS, FQNEAQ. The CDR3 sequence is 14 residues long. CDR3 sequence (DNA): TGTGCCAGCAGCACGGGTCACACTAACTATGGCTACACCTTC. Its protein is CASSTGHTNYGYTF.

The V call is TRBV6-5, the J call TRBJ2-1; TRBD2 agrees at 7 bases. The CDR3 is 15 residues long. CDR1 and CDR2 (germline): MNHEY, SVGAGI. V shed 6 bases, J shed 8 bases, and the junction held 13 bases outside the gene matches. CDR3 region: CASRTSWMGIYEQFF. The CDR3 DNA reads as TGTGCCAGCAGGACTAGCTGGATGGGTATCTATGAGCAGTTCTTC.

This chain connects TRBV20-1 to TRBJ2-5; D might be TRBD1 or TRBD2, each matching 6 bases. The CDR3 sequence is 15 residues long. CDR1 and CDR2 (germline): DFQATT, SNEGSKA (reference sequence). V lost 2 bases and J 5 bases, leaving 18 bases between the germline ends. This chain's CDR3 is CSARMSVGGAETQYF. The CDR3 nucleotides read TGCAGTGCTAGAATGTCAGTGGGGGGCGCGGAGACCCAGTACTTC.

The chain links TRBV6-1 to TRBJ2-1; 7 nucleotides align to TRBD2. Looked up from germline, CDR1 is MNHNS and CDR2 is SASEGT. With 4 bases clipped from V and 6 bases from J, the junction kept 6 bases outside the gene matches. This CDR3 contains 14 residues. The CDR3 loop is CASSGLARPNEQFF. CDR3 bases: TGTGCCAGCAGTGGACTAGCCCGCCCCAATGAGCAGTTCTTC.

This clonotype occurred a few times. The genes are TRBV24-1 and TRBJ2-1; 9 bases are shared with TRBD2. From germline, CDR1 is KGHDR and CDR2 SFDVKD. The junction had 5 bases not matched to a gene; V was cut back by 9 bases and J by 6 bases. CDR3 size: 13 residues. In nucleotides, the CDR3 is TGTGCCACCGGGGGACTAGCAGCCAATGAGCAGTTCTTC. Protein product: CATGGLAANEQFF.

The V and J genes are TRBV5-1 and TRBJ2-5; 9 nucleotides match TRBD2. J was trimmed by 5 bases and V by 4 bases; bases with no gene match: 9. This CDR3 contains 15 residues. Germline V gene lookup returns CDR1 SGHRS and CDR2 YFSETQ. CDR3 DNA: TGCGCCAGCAGCCCCTTAGCGGGAGAGACGGAGACCCAGTACTTC. Residues: CASSPLAGETETQYF.

The rearrangement joins TRBV18 to TRBJ2-5, with D possibly TRBD2 on 5 matching bases. There are 18 residues in the CDR3. The germline V and J ends were trimmed by 1 base and 0 bases, with 18 bases remaining between them. Germline assignment: CDR1 KGHSH and CDR2 LQKENI. The CDR3 region has the DNA TGTGCCAGCTCACCACTTCCAACTAGGGCGCCGTACCAAGAGACCCAGTACTTC. It translates to CASSPLPTRAPYQETQYF.

The J gene is TRBJ1-1, the V gene TRBV9; D is perhaps TRBD1 (6 bases). V lost 7 bases and J 6 bases, leaving 10 bases between the germline ends. CDR3 length: 11 amino acids. Germline CDR1 SGDLS, CDR2 YYNGEE. The CDR3 coding sequence is TGTGCCAGCGGTAAGGGGGCTGAAGCTTTCTTT. Encoded protein: CASGKGAEAFF. Based on the CDR3 plus reference TRBV9 and TRBJ1-1, the full variable domain is DSGVTQTPKHLITATGQRVTLRCSPRSGDLSVYWYQQSLDQGLQFLIQYYNGEERAKGNILERFSAQQFPDLHSELNLSSLELGDSALYFCASGKGAEAFFGQGTRLTVV.

This clonotype appeared a few times. The chain employs TRBV7-6 and TRBJ2-1, with D perhaps TRBD2 (5 bases). CDR3 size: 16 residues. V was shortened by 1 base and J by 0 bases, with 10 bases between the two germline ends. Germline CDR1 is SGHVS and CDR2 is FNYEAQ. The CDR3 region is CASSLVGGGSYNEQFF. The CDR3 bases are TGTGCCAGCAGCTTAGTTGGAGGAGGCTCCTACAATGAGCAGTTCTTC.